These 18 T cell receptor beta chains were sequenced from one sample in a study of blood T cells in healthy people across ages. Then a second PCR, running about 6 to 12 cycles, was carried out with a sample-barcoded 5' primer and a J-beta primer mix. TCRdb re-called the 5' RACE reads with MiXCR, one entry per CDR3 protein. The data show about a million distinct CDR3 sequences, roughly two fifths seen once. What was sequenced was blood. Source of these receptors: a man between 18 and 35 years old in good health.

Only one count was recorded for this clonotype. V and J are TRBV29-1 and TRBJ1-1; D not certain. The CDR3 loop spans 13 amino acids. Germline loops: CDR1 SQVTM, CDR2 ANQGSEA. The V end lost 3 bases, the J end lost 7 bases, and 15 bases lay between the germline ends. The CDR3, as DNA: TGCAGCGTTGACGGTGGGGAAGTGGGTGAAGCTTTCTTT. This encodes CSVDGGEVGEAFF. Full variable domain (outside the CDR3, taken from reference TRBV29-1 and TRBJ1-1): SAVISQKPSRDICQRGTSLTIQCQVDSQVTMMFWYRQQPGQSLTLIATANQGSEATYESGFVIDKFPISRPNLTFSTLTVSNMSPEDSSIYLCSVDGGEVGEAFFGQGTRLTVV.

This chain uses TRBV7-2 with TRBJ1-3; 7 nucleotides match TRBD1. Losses at the gene ends were 5 bases for V and 0 bases for J; bases not matched to a gene: 7. There are 16 residues in the CDR3. Germline CDR1 SGHTA, CDR2 FQGNSA. In nucleotides, the CDR3 is TGTGCCAGCAGCAACACCGGGACAGCCTCTGGAAACACCATATATTTT. As protein: CASSNTGTASGNTIYF.

The rearrangement links TRBV6-2 or TRBV6-3 to TRBJ1-2; 10 bases match TRBD1. This CDR3 has 19 residues. Germline trimming cut 2 bases from V and 3 bases from J; bases unmatched to any gene: 15. Germline CDR1 MNHEY, CDR2 SVGEGT. CDR3 DNA sequence: TGTGCCAGCAGTTACCGGGACGGGACAGGGGAAAAAGACTACTATGGCTACACCTTC. This encodes CASSYRDGTGEKDYYGYTF.

The chain couples TRBV6-5 to TRBJ2-3; TRBD1 matches 8 bases. CDR3 length: 13 amino acids. Trimming removed 6 bases from V and 3 bases from J; junction bases left unmatched: 2. Germline CDR1 MNHEY, CDR2 SVGAGI. CDR3 nucleotides: TGTGCCAGCAGGCGACAGGGGACAGATACGCAGTATTTT. This codes for CASRRQGTDTQYF.

This rearrangement joins TRBV6-5 to TRBJ2-1, with a possible D match to TRBD2 (5 bases). V was shortened by 3 bases and J by 5 bases, with 26 bases between the two germline ends. CDR3 size: 19 residues. Germline V CDR1 and CDR2: MNHEY, SVGAGI. CDR3: CASSYSDPWAGDSDNEQFF. As DNA, the CDR3 is TGTGCCAGCAGTTATAGCGACCCCTGGGCCGGGGATTCTGACAATGAGCAGTTCTTC.

This clonotype appeared a few times. V is TRBV5-1 and J is TRBJ2-5, with D uncertain. The CDR3 spans 15 residues. The V gene lost 1 base and the J gene lost 4 bases, with 14 bases spanning the gap. Germline V gives CDR1 SGHRS, CDR2 YFSETQ. The CDR3 spells CASSLSQSNLETQYF. The CDR3, as DNA: TGCGCCAGCAGCTTGAGTCAGAGCAACTTAGAGACCCAGTACTTC.

This chain joins TRBV6-6 and TRBJ2-5; weak D call: TRBD1 (5 bases). The J call may be faulty, since TRBJ2-1 better matches the DNA end. The CDR3 sequence is 14 residues long. Germline CDR1 reads MNHNY; CDR2 reads SVGAGI (reference sequence). As DNA, the CDR3 is TGTGCCAGCAGTTTCGACAGAGACCAAGAGACCCAGTTCTTC. Its protein is CASSFDRDQETQFF.

The chain links TRBV2 to TRBJ2-7; TRBD2 might be the D (6 bases). CDR3 length equals 13 residues. V was shortened by 4 bases and J by 4 bases, with 11 bases between the two germline ends. The germline V gene has CDR1 SNHLY and CDR2 FYNNEI. CDR3 in amino acids: CASSGDFKYEQYF. The CDR3 DNA reads as TGTGCCAGCAGTGGGGACTTCAAGTACGAGCAGTACTTC.

The J gene is TRBJ2-1, the V gene TRBV6-2 or TRBV6-3; 8 bases agree with TRBD2. The CDR3 length is 14 residues. V shed 8 bases and J 1 base; nucleotides not matched to a gene: 4. Germline V gene lookup returns CDR1 MNHEY and CDR2 SVGEGT. The CDR3 region is CASGGGPSYNEQFF. CDR3 nucleotide sequence: TGTGCCAGCGGCGGGGGGCCGTCCTACAATGAGCAGTTCTTC.

This chain links TRBV7-9 with TRBJ1-1; TRBD1 agrees at 10 bases. Losses at the gene ends were 2 bases for V and 6 bases for J; bases not matched to a gene: 12. In germline, CDR1 is SEHNR, CDR2 FQNEAQ (reference sequence). The CDR3 sequence is 17 residues long. The DNA for the CDR3 is TGTGCCAGCAGCTTATCGGTTCGAGGACAGGGGGGCCCTGAAGCTTTCTTT. The encoded protein is CASSLSVRGQGGPEAFF. Drawing the rest from reference TRBV7-9 and TRBJ1-1, the complete variable domain is DTGVSQNPRHKITKRGQNVTFRCDPISEHNRLYWYRQTLGQGPEFLTYFQNEAQLEKSRLLSDRFSAERPKGSFSTLEIQRTEQGDSAMYLCASSLSVRGQGGPEAFFGQGTRLTVV.

The chain has TRBV25-1 and TRBJ2-7, with D maybe TRBD2 (7 bases). Trimming left V 3 bases short and J 7 bases short, with 22 bases between. Germline CDR1 is MGHDK and CDR2 is SYGVNS. This CDR3 comprises 16 residues. DNA for the CDR3: TGTGCCAGCAGTGATGGGGGGGCACCACACATGGATGAGCAGTACTTC. Translating gives CASSDGGAPHMDEQYF.

In this sample, this clonotype turned up a few times. This chain connects TRBV5-1 to TRBJ2-1; possible D gene TRBD2, 5 bases. V lost 7 bases to trimming and J lost 8 bases, with 16 bases between them. The CDR3 has 13 amino acids. Germline CDR1 and CDR2: SGHRS and YFSETQ. The chain's CDR3 is CASYEGFQDEQFF. CDR3 nucleotides: TGCGCCAGCTATGAGGGTTTTCAGGATGAGCAGTTCTTC. The full variable domain, its missing parts supplied by reference TRBV5-1 and TRBJ2-1, is KAGVTQTPRYLIKTRGQQVTLSCSPISGHRSVSWYQQTPGQGLQFLFEYFSETQRNKGNFPGRFSGRQFSNSRSEMNVSTLELGDSALYLCASYEGFQDEQFFGPGTRLTVL.

This clonotype appeared a few times. The chain employs TRBV10-3 and TRBJ2-3; D possibly matches TRBD1 or TRBD2 (5 bases each). Trimming cost V 2 bases and J 0 bases, with 9 bases left between them. Germline CDR1 and CDR2: ENHRY and SYGVKD. The CDR3 sequence is 15 residues long. The CDR3 sequence is CAISEGTASTDTQYF. CDR3 sequence (DNA): TGTGCCATCAGTGAGGGGACCGCTAGCACAGATACGCAGTATTTT.

There are a few counts of this clonotype. This chain joins TRBV3-1 and TRBJ1-5, with TRBD1 identical over 7 bases. After removal of 4 bases from V and 4 bases from J, the junction contained 4 bases not matched to a gene. Germline V gene sequence: CDR1 LGHDT, CDR2 YNNKEL (reference sequence). This CDR3 has 14 residues. CDR3 sequence: CASSPGGTNQPQHF. The CDR3 DNA reads as TGTGCCAGCAGCCCAGGGGGTACTAATCAGCCCCAGCATTTT. Supplemented by reference TRBV3-1 and TRBJ1-5, the full variable domain reads DTAVSQTPKYLVTQMGNDKSIKCEQNLGHDTMYWYKQDSKKFLKIMFSYNNKELIINETVPNRFSPKSPDKAHLNLHINSLELGDSAVYFCASSPGGTNQPQHFGDGTRLSIL.

Details on this clonotype: A read error is possible here, since a much larger clone lies one base away. The chain is built from TRBV7-2 and TRBJ2-5; a weak D match, TRBD1 (6 bases). Germline V gene sequence: CDR1 SGHTA, CDR2 FQGNSA. The CDR3 is 13 amino acids. The CDR3 coding sequence is TGTGCCATCAGCTTGGGGGCCAACAATGAGCAGTACTTC. This gives the protein CAISLGANNEQYF.

This clonotype was seen many times. The junction and the germline gene differ at one end; a read error may be behind it. The chain recombines TRBV7-2 with TRBJ2-7; 7 bases fit TRBD1. The germline V gene encodes CDR1 SGHTA and CDR2 FQGNSA. The CDR3 spans 14 residues. CDR3 sequence reads: CASSLRQGSYEQYF. The CDR3 DNA follows: TGCGCCAGCAGCTTAAGACAGGGATCCTACGAGCAGTACTTC.

This clonotype was recorded a few times. The J gene is TRBJ1-2, the V gene TRBV14; D unresolved. V lost 0 bases to trimming and J lost 0 bases, with 8 bases between them. There are 15 residues in the CDR3. Looked up from germline, CDR1 is SGHDN and CDR2 is FVKESK. The CDR3 DNA sequence: TGTGCCAGCAGCCAAGAGAGGGAAACTAACTATGGCTACACCTTC. Translating it yields CASSQERETNYGYTF.

V and J are TRBV4-2 and TRBJ2-5, with D uncertain. Looked up from germline, CDR1 is LGHNA and CDR2 is YNFKEQ. The length of the CDR3 is 14 residues. Between the trimmed V and J ends, which lost 1 base and 0 bases, there was a span of 6 bases. Here the CDR3 reads CASSQVADQETQYF. The CDR3, as DNA: TGTGCCAGCAGCCAAGTGGCAGACCAAGAGACCCAGTACTTC.